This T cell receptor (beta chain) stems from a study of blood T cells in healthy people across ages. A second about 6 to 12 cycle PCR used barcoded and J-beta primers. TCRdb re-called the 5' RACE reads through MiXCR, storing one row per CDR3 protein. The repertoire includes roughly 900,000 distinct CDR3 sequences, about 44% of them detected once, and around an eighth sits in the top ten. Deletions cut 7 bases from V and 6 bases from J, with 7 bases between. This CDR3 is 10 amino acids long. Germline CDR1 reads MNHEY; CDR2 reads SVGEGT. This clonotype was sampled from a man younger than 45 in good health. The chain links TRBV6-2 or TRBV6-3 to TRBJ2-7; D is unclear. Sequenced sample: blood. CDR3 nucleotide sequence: TGTGCCAGCACCCACCGCGAGCAGTACTTC. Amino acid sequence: CASTHREQYF.